Below are 6 T cell receptor delta chains sequenced from a single sample in a study of Vδ1+ human thymocytes. Overall study results and limits: Thymic TRG and TRD repertoires appeared highly polyclonal.

These TCRs are of unknown antigen specificity. Sequences come from RNA converted to cDNA by reverse transcription. Multiplex PCR used pooled V-gene forward primers and a constant-region reverse primer to amplify CDR3s. TCRdb re-processed the multiplex PCR reads via CATT. This sample has about 27,000 delta-chain clones, with 25% to 30% found just once. The sequenced material came from Vdelta1+ gamma-delta thymocytes from the thymus. Subset reported: FACS-sorted CD3+ TCRalphabeta- TCRVdelta1+ TCRVdelta2- thymocytes. All receptors come from a boy in the first two years of life who had congenital heart surgery.

This sequence joins TRDV1 and TRDJ1, with 7 bases identical to TRDD2. Germline lookup yields CDR1 TSWWSYY and CDR2 QGS. This CDR3 has 20 residues. Germline trimming cut 3 bases from V and 0 bases from J; bases unmatched to any gene: 19. CDR3 in amino acids: CALGDVPTAFGVPYTDKLIF. In nucleotides, the CDR3 is TGTGCTCTTGGGGACGTTCCTACGGCTTTTGGAGTACCGTACACCGATAAACTCATCTTT.

As for this clone: A much bigger clone sits one base away, suggesting this may be a read error. This sequence joins TRDV1 and TRDJ1; D unresolved. There are 15 residues in the CDR3. Per germline, CDR1 TSWWSYY and CDR2 QGS. The chain's CDR3 is CALGETYIGTDKVIF. DNA for the CDR3: TGTGCTCTTGGGGAAACCTATATAGGCACCGATAAAGTCATCTTT.

A few counts support this clone. The chain couples TRDV1 to TRDJ1; 11 bases fit TRDD3. Germline CDR1 reads TSWWSYY; CDR2 reads QGS. The length of the CDR3 is 19 residues. The V segment lost 5 bases and the J segment 1 base; nucleotides outside the gene matches: 15. CDR3 protein: CALGKYHLGDTGITDKLIF. As DNA, the CDR3 is TGTGCTCTTGGGAAATACCATCTGGGGGATACTGGGATCACCGATAAACTCATCTTT.

With respect to this clone: This may be a read error: a much more frequent sequence differs by one nucleotide. The chain couples TRDV1 to TRDJ1, with 10 bases aligning to TRDD3. Losses at the gene ends were 2 bases for V and 4 bases for J; bases not matched to a gene: 16. The CDR3 totals 19 residues. CDR1 and CDR2 (germline): TSWWSYY, QGS. CDR3 amino acids: CALGESFPAYWGIDDKLIF. CDR3 coding DNA: TGTGCTCTTGGGGAATCCTTTCCGGCGTACTGGGGGATTGACGATAAACTCATCTTT.

This clone was picked up a small number of times. A much larger clone sits a single nucleotide away, making a read error possible. Other DNA sequences in this sample translate to the same CDR3. The chain links TRDV2 to TRDJ1; no firm D call. There are 10 residues in the CDR3. CDR1 and CDR2 (germline): GEAIGNYY, EKD. The V end lost 7 bases, the J end lost 3 bases, and 5 bases lay between the germline ends. The CDR3 region is CACEPDKLIF. CDR3 bases: TGTGCCTGCGAACCCGATAAACTCATCTTT.

This clone has a handful of counts. The rearrangement joins TRDV1 to TRDJ1, with 7 bases that match TRDD3. The germline CDR1 and CDR2 sequences are TSWWSYY and QGS. The CDR3 runs to 20 residues. With V trimmed by 4 bases and J by 0 bases, 20 bases remained unmatched. The CDR3 is CALGGDFPISTGANTDKLIF. The DNA for the CDR3 is TGTGCTCTTGGGGGGGATTTTCCAATATCTACTGGGGCCAACACCGATAAACTCATCTTT.